This T cell receptor (beta chain) was sequenced during a study of cytomegalovirus exposure and HLA in healthy donors. The CDR3 contains 16 residues. Germline V gives CDR1 SEHNR, CDR2 FQNEAQ (reference sequence). V shed 3 bases and J shed 3 bases, with 18 bases lying between them. Clones were read by immunoSEQ multiplex PCR, and TCRdb kept only the in-frame ones, dropping some. The sample lists 71,000 or so clones; 85% to 95% were seen once. This TCR came from a woman in her late teens or twenties in good health and CMV-seronegative. Sequenced: PBMCs. V gene TRBV7-9 combines with J gene TRBJ2-7; the D gene is possibly TRBD1 (6 bases). CDR3 amino acids: CASSLTTGWDFYEQYF. CDR3 sequence (DNA): TGTGCCAGCAGCTTGACTACAGGGTGGGATTTCTACGAGCAGTACTTC.